This record covers a single T cell receptor (beta chain). This clone has a handful of counts. Its antigen remains unidentified. One base away there is no much larger clone; base qualities are not given. Donors were healthy HIV-negative adults with no recently reported acute infections or vaccinations. Every donor was a Caucasian adult residing in Nashville, Tennessee, USA. CD4+ T cells were enriched by magnetic negative selection; naive cells were then positively selected on CD45RA, and the negative fraction formed the memory subset. Blood was collected by leukapheresis, and PBMCs were isolated by Ficoll-Histopaque density gradient centrifugation and then cryopreserved in liquid nitrogen vapor phase. Purity and quantity of every magnetically sorted T cell population were checked by analytical flow cytometry. Each sorted fraction had its genomic DNA isolated and then quantified by UV absorbance on a Nanodrop 2000c.

The CDR3 measures 15 amino acids from cysteine to phenylalanine. Here the CDR3 DNA is all that survives: 45 bases in frame from base 1. From V the trimming removes 5 bases and from J it removes 5 bases, while the gene matches leave 11 bases of the junction unaccounted for. Based on the germline V gene, the CDR1 and CDR2 sequences are MDHEN and SYDVKM. Using the deep immunoSEQ assay, multiplex PCR amplified TCR CDR3 regions from genomic DNA. For each cell subset, the extracted genomic DNA was distributed evenly across all wells of several immunoSEQ 96-well plates, and each plate served as one replicate. For sorted subsets, roughly 0.2 ug genomic DNA, equal to 30,000 to 35,000 T cell genomes, was loaded into each replicate PCR. The purified libraries were quantified using a Qubit 3.0 fluorometer, sized with a Bioanalyzer 2100, and then quantified again using the KAPA Library Quantification kit. Every immunoSEQ 96-well plate was sequenced on a separate single-read 150-cycle Illumina NextSeq 550 flow cell. The source study handled its data this way. The immunoSEQ output contained only junctional sequences without quality scores, so filtering could not match that applied to full-length reads. To assign V/J genes and CDR3, sequences were annotated against IMGT germline references using PyIR, a Python wrapper for IgBLAST v1.9. Reads were filtered out if the reads had weak V/J assignments (E-value above 1e-6), no CDR3, stop codons, out-of-frame junctions, or ambiguous translated residues. V3J clonotypes were defined by identical inferred V gene, J gene, and CDR3 amino acid sequence. Percentage overlap between repertoires was calculated by dividing the number of shared unique clonotypes by the size of the smaller repertoire. Three approaches were used to assess repertoire richness: RTK rarefaction, the Chao1 estimator, and Recon v2.1 estimates of unobserved clonotypes. Generation probabilities were computed with OLGA for all TCRbeta clonotypes obtained by the gDNA method from several donors. This immuneACCESS table, as held by TCRdb, lists in-frame sequences with V and J called but not all clones. Of the missing ones, under half trace to an unresolved V gene in checked studies; the others have no known cause. V and J calls and clone size follow that table, whereas D and trimming were derived from the DNA. In this sample the table shows millions of clones, 95% of which occur a single time. The ten largest clones represent about 0.13% of the sample.

The sample comes from a study of shared clonotypes between healthy human individuals (dated by TCRdb to 2018 to 2020). In terms of the full investigation: The cohort included a few men and two women between 18 and 49 years of age. For each donor, CD4 naive and CD4 memory were each given three plates, CD8 naive was given two plates, and CD8 memory was given one plate. To estimate repertoire size and how much clonotypes are shared between individuals, the study performed deep sequencing of blood TCR repertoires from 4 to 6 healthy adults. To increase sequencing depth and limit assay-specific biases, different laboratories used diverse techniques to prepare libraries and sequence TCR repertoires. Leukapheresis yielded between about 0.9 and 10 billion PBMCs per donor.

Results the study describes overall, beyond this receptor: Sampling was restricted to blood, and TCR repertoires in tissue are likely to differ from TCR repertoires in blood. Based on pairwise subsampling, the degree of clonotype sharing among donors was expected to be affected by sequencing depth. When four donors were compared, the shared fraction of clonotypes was roughly 5% for naive CD4, roughly 3.4% for naive CD8, 2% to 2.5% for memory CD4, and 0.4% for memory CD8. Clonotypes shared by all four sorted-subset donors showed higher generation probabilities than non-shared clonotypes. The genetic and exposure-history diversity represented was limited by the small number of donors. Rarefaction of sorted-subset datasets indicated incomplete sequencing despite the large sequencing depth. Estimated clonotype richness was generally larger for naive than for memory subsets.

The TCR was taken from a young man in good health. Sequenced sample: naive CD4+ T cells sorted from blood. The cell subset or site label, read with the paper, signifies: CD45RA+ positively selected. The sequence links TRBV28 to TRBJ2-7, and 8 junctional nucleotides match TRBD2. The DNA reads as follows: TGTGCCAGCAGTCCTCGGCGGGGGGCATCGGACGAGCAGTACTTC. Its protein is CASSPRRGASDEQYF.